This T cell receptor (beta chain) was sequenced for a study of early T cells in non-severe SARS-CoV-2 infection. Overall study context: Sequenced bulk RNA came from whole blood that was unsorted, and chains were unpaired. Study conclusions and caveats: Using VDJdb, the matching emphasized anti-spike CD8 responses while missing private and CD4 specificities.

In this sample, this clonotype turned up many times. No antigen is known for it. MiXCR, applied by TCRdb to the 5' RACE reads, yields one record per CDR3 protein. The sample has 75,000 to 100,000 distinct CDR3 sequences; roughly 14% are singletons. The receptor was derived from an adult who was a healthcare worker with PCR-confirmed SARS-CoV-2 infection or an uninfected control (not recorded which). The source material was whole blood.

The CDR3 here is CASSLYAVTDTQYF. Written as DNA, the CDR3 is TGTGCCAGCAGTCTGTACGCCGTTACAGATACGCAGTATTTT. The chain is built from TRBV12-3 or TRBV12-4 and TRBJ2-3; D is uncertain. V gave up 5 bases and J gave up 3 bases, with 12 bases separating them. The CDR3 length is 14 residues.